These T cell receptor beta chains were read from a single sample in a study of CD8 T cells in ankylosing spondylitis. TCRdb re-called the 5' RACE reads through MiXCR, storing one row per CDR3 protein. This table holds under 950,000 distinct CDR3 sequences, roughly 19% found once. The sequencing input was blood, either unsorted or a sorted T cell fraction (not recorded which). The receptors derive from a male donor with ankylosing spondylitis. CDR3s include the opening cysteine and the closing phenylalanine or tryptophan. The D gene is left open where the match is weak. Clone size appears in some rows only: once, few, many, or a class for an expanded clone.

v_gene	j_gene	abundance	d_gene	CDR3nt	CDR3aa
TRBV29-1	TRBJ1-2	few	TRBD1	TGCAGCGTTGGACTGACAGGGAGGGACTATGGCTACACCTTC	CSVGLTGRDYGYTF
TRBV7-6	TRBJ2-1	few	TRBD1	TGTGCCAGCAGCCAAATGAAAAGGGGGCCCGAAAACTCCTACAATGAGCAGTTCTTC	CASSQMKRGPENSYNEQFF
TRBV5-6	TRBJ1-1	NA	TRBD1	TGTGCCAGCAGCTTGCCCGTCTGGGCAGGGGGGTTCACTGAAGCTTTCTTT	CASSLPVWAGGFTEAFF
TRBV4-2	TRBJ2-3	many	NA	TGTGCCAGCAGCCAAGAGGTAAAGAGGTCGCAGTATTTT	CASSQEVKRSQYF
TRBV12-3/TRBV12-4	TRBJ2-3	NA	NA	TGTGCCAGCAGTTTAAGAACGGGGGCCCTTGGCACAGATACGCAGTATTTT	CASSLRTGALGTDTQYF
TRBV6-1	TRBJ2-7	NA	TRBD2	TGTGCCAGCAGGCGAATAGCGGGAGGGGACTACGAGCAGTACTTC	CASRRIAGGDYEQYF
TRBV5-1	TRBJ1-3	few	NA	TGCGCCAGCAGCTTGGGGCAGCTCTCTGGAAACACCATATATTTT	CASSLGQLSGNTIYF
TRBV4-3	TRBJ1-2	NA	NA	TGCGCCAGCAGCCAAGGGACAGACCCGATCTATGGCTACACCTTC	CASSQGTDPIYGYTF
TRBV27	TRBJ2-3	NA	TRBD2	TGTGCCAGCAGTCCCCTAGCGGGGGTTGCGGAAGATACGCAGTATTTT	CASSPLAGVAEDTQYF
TRBV30	TRBJ1-2	NA	TRBD1	TGTGCCTGGAGTGTGACCCTACAGGGGGAGTTGTACTATGGCTACACCTTC	CAWSVTLQGELYYGYTF
TRBV20-1	TRBJ1-1	few	NA	TGCAGTGCTAGGACGCGGGGCAGAGGTGAAGCTTTCTTT	CSARTRGRGEAFF
TRBV6-1	TRBJ2-3	NA	TRBD1	TGTGCCAGCAGCCCAGGCCTGGGGACAGGGGCAGATACGCAGTATTTT	CASSPGLGTGADTQYF
TRBV20-1	TRBJ1-2	NA	TRBD1	TGCAGTGCTAGAGATGGACGACAGGGAGATGGCTACACCTTC	CSARDGRQGDGYTF
TRBV5-1	TRBJ1-2	NA	NA	TGCGCCAGCAGCTTGGAGTCTGGGGGAGCTAACTATGGCTACACCTTC	CASSLESGGANYGYTF
TRBV28	TRBJ2-1	few	NA	TGTGCCAGCAGTTTAAGGGGGACTAACGTTCGCGGACGGTTCTTC	CASSLRGTNVRGRFF
TRBV11-2	TRBJ2-3	NA	TRBD1	TGTGCCAGCAGCCCAGGGGGACAGGGCACGCAGTATTTT	CASSPGGQGTQYF
TRBV12-3/TRBV12-4	TRBJ1-2	NA	TRBD1	TGTGCCAGCAGTCCGCGGGACAGCCCCAGGGTCGGCTACACCTTC	CASSPRDSPRVGYTF